The 28 T cell receptor beta chains listed next were all sequenced from one sample in a study of T cells after yellow fever vaccination. In TCRdb, the 5' RACE reads were re-called with MiXCR into one record per CDR3 protein. Here the sample spans 450,000 to 650,000 distinct CDR3 sequences, approximately 13% being singletons. Here the sequenced sample was PBMCs, taken on the day of the yellow fever booster vaccination. These receptors came from a man aged 30-40 years who received the YFV17D yellow fever vaccine.

This clonotype was counted a few times. This chain uses TRBV27 with TRBJ2-5; 7 positions agree with TRBD1. The germline CDR1 and CDR2 sequences are MNHEY and SMNVEV (reference sequence). The CDR3 consists of 13 residues. J lost 5 bases, V lost 3 bases, and 3 bases had no gene match. The CDR3 reads CASSFETGETQYF. CDR3 DNA: TGTGCCAGCAGTTTTGAGACAGGGGAGACCCAGTACTTC.

The genes are TRBV7-2 and TRBJ2-1; the D gene is possibly TRBD1 (6 bases). CDR1 is SGHTA, CDR2 FQGNSA, per germline. CDR3 length: 14 amino acids. V was shortened by 5 bases and J by 6 bases, with 14 bases between the two germline ends. The CDR3 DNA reads TGTGCCAGCAGCAACCCCGACAGGACCAATGAGCAGTTCTTC. The encoded protein is CASSNPDRTNEQFF. Full variable domain (remainder filled in from reference TRBV7-2 and TRBJ2-1): GAGVSQSPSNKVTEKGKDVELRCDPISGHTALYWYRQSLGQGLEFLIYFQGNSAPDKSGLPSDRFSAERTGGSVSTLTIQRTQQEDSAVYLCASSNPDRTNEQFFGPGTRLTVL.

This clonotype has a handful of counts. The V call is TRBV24-1, the J call TRBJ2-1, with 12 bases lining up with TRBD2. The V and J ends lost 3 bases and 8 bases, in that order; junction bases with no gene match: 10. Germline-derived CDR1 and CDR2 are KGHDR and SFDVKD. There are 17 residues in the CDR3. The CDR3 DNA reads as TGTGCCACCAGTGATCCCTTGATGACTAGCGGGAGAGATGAGCAGTTCTTC. Its translation is CATSDPLMTSGRDEQFF.

The V and J genes are TRBV6-2 or TRBV6-3 and TRBJ2-3; no reliable D call. The CDR3 is made up of 17 amino acids. Trimming removed 0 bases from V and 0 bases from J, with 13 bases in between. The germline CDR1 and CDR2 sequences are MNHEY and SVGEGT. CDR3 protein: CASSYSLLGTSTDTQYF. The CDR3 DNA reads TGTGCCAGCAGTTACTCACTACTCGGAACTAGCACAGATACGCAGTATTTT.

This clonotype was found a few times. The chain carries TRBV7-9 and TRBJ2-3; D is unresolved. This CDR3 is built from 14 residues. The germline V gene has CDR1 SEHNR and CDR2 FQNEAQ (reference sequence). V was cut by 5 bases and J by 4 bases, with 13 bases left in between. As DNA, the CDR3 is TGTGCCAGCAGCGACCCCGGGTTAGCAGATACGCAGTATTTT. Amino acid sequence: CASSDPGLADTQYF.

This chain links TRBV27 with TRBJ1-1; D remains ambiguous. Trimming cost V 5 bases and J 7 bases, with 17 bases left between them. The CDR3 is 14 amino acids. Germline lookup yields CDR1 MNHEY and CDR2 SMNVEV (reference sequence). The CDR3 loop reads CASSGSLGGNEAFF. CDR3 DNA sequence: TGTGCCAGCAGTGGAAGCCTAGGTGGGAATGAAGCTTTCTTT.

The rearrangement uses TRBV4-2 and TRBJ2-5; 11 bases fit TRBD2. Trimming took 1 base from V and 5 from J; bases not matched to a gene: 3. CDR3 length: 15 amino acids. Per the germline V gene, CDR1 is LGHNA and CDR2 is YNFKEQ. The CDR3 spells CASSQVLAGVETQYF. CDR3 nucleotide sequence: TGTGCCAGCAGCCAAGTACTAGCGGGAGTGGAGACCCAGTACTTC.

The rearrangement links TRBV6-2 or TRBV6-3 to TRBJ2-1; either TRBD1 or TRBD2 may supply D (6 bases each). Trimming took 0 bases from V and 0 from J, leaving 15 bases between them. Germline values: CDR1 MNHEY, CDR2 SVGEGT. The CDR3 runs to 18 residues. The CDR3 loop is CASSYSRDLQGSYNEQFF. In DNA, the CDR3 is TGTGCCAGCAGTTACTCGAGGGACTTACAGGGCTCCTACAATGAGCAGTTCTTC.

Only a few counts were recorded for this clonotype. The CDR3 DNA is TGCAGCGCTCATCTCGGGACAGGGGCCGCTGGGGGGAATTTCTATGGCTACACCTTC. It codes for CSAHLGTGAAGGNFYGYTF. The genes are TRBV29-1 and TRBJ1-2, with 10 bases that match TRBD1. The CDR3 length is 19 residues. V was pared by 7 bases and J by 4 bases, with 24 bases of the junction left unmatched. The germline gives CDR1 SQVTM, CDR2 ANQGSEA.

This clonotype was picked up many times. The chain employs TRBV7-8 and TRBJ1-1; no firm D call. This CDR3 has 15 amino acids. Germline V gene data show CDR1 as SGHVS and CDR2 as FQNEAQ. With 0 bases removed from V and 0 bases from J, the gap between germline ends came to 8 bases. The CDR3, as DNA: TGTGCCAGCAGCTTAGCCCGGGGATTGAACACTGAAGCTTTCTTT. Translating gives CASSLARGLNTEAFF.

The gene calls are TRBV20-1 and TRBJ2-7; 7 bases are shared with TRBD1. This CDR3 region has 12 residues. Looked up from germline, CDR1 is DFQATT and CDR2 is SNEGSKA (reference sequence). Trimming removed 6 bases from V and 5 bases from J; junction bases left unmatched: 7. CDR3 sequence: CSALRQGDEQYF. CDR3 coding DNA: TGCAGTGCCCTGAGGCAGGGGGACGAGCAGTACTTC.

Here the CDR3 reads CASSYFSGRGTDTQYF. CDR3 nucleotide sequence: TGTGCCAGCAGTTACTTCAGCGGGAGGGGCACAGATACGCAGTATTTT. The V gene is TRBV6-5, the J gene TRBJ2-3, with TRBD2 matching over 10 bases. The V gene end was trimmed by 1 base and the J gene end by 1 base; junction bases not matched to a gene: 2. The CDR3 has 16 amino acids. The germline V gene has CDR1 MNHEY and CDR2 SVGAGI.

V usage is TRBV12-3 or TRBV12-4 and J usage is TRBJ2-3; D is uncertain. The ends were cut back, 6 bases at V and 3 bases at J, with 13 bases in the middle. The CDR3 spans 14 residues. The CDR3 bases are TGTGCCAGCAGGACGATACTGATAACAGATACGCAGTATTTT. This translates into CASRTILITDTQYF.

The chain recombines TRBV29-1 with TRBJ1-2; no reliable D call. The germline V gene encodes CDR1 SQVTM and CDR2 ANQGSEA. With 1 base removed from V and 12 bases from J, the gap between germline ends came to 9 bases. The CDR3 contains 10 residues. The CDR3: CSVEVVGHTF. The CDR3 DNA follows: TGCAGCGTTGAAGTTGTAGGGCACACCTTC.

This chain joins TRBV4-3 and TRBJ2-2, with D unresolved. Trimming left V 4 bases short and J 6 bases short, with 18 bases between. CDR3 size: 16 residues. The germline gives CDR1 LGHNA, CDR2 YSLEER. The DNA for the CDR3 is TGCGCCAGCAGCCCACGACCTAAGACTGACTCCGGGGAGCTGTTTTTT. Translation: CASSPRPKTDSGELFF.

This clonotype was found a few times. The V call is TRBV20-1, the J call TRBJ2-1; TRBD2 matches at 11 bases. There are 14 residues in the CDR3. V shed 7 bases and J 3 bases; nucleotides not matched to a gene: 5. The germline V gene has CDR1 DFQATT and CDR2 SNEGSKA (reference sequence). This chain's CDR3 is CSGMGTSGYNEQFF. Here the CDR3 DNA reads TGCAGTGGAATGGGGACTAGCGGCTACAATGAGCAGTTCTTC.

This clonotype was counted only a few times. The gene calls are TRBV7-2 and TRBJ1-5; a possible D gene is TRBD1 (5 bases). Trimming removed 5 bases from V and 3 bases from J, with 11 bases in between. Germline V gene sequence: CDR1 SGHTA, CDR2 FQGNSA. The CDR3 has 14 amino acids. The CDR3 DNA reads TGTGCCAGCAGCCCCGACAGTTACAATCAGCCCCAGCATTTT. Translation: CASSPDSYNQPQHF.

This chain links TRBV11-2 with TRBJ1-1, with D perhaps matching TRBD1 (6 bases). Germline V CDR1 and CDR2: SGHAT, FQNNGV. The CDR3 loop spans 15 amino acids. Between the trimmed V and J ends, which lost 3 bases and 0 bases, there was a span of 11 bases. This CDR3 reads CASSFRGLMNTEAFF. DNA for the CDR3: TGTGCCAGCAGCTTCAGGGGATTGATGAACACTGAAGCTTTCTTT.

The CDR3 DNA reads TGCAGCGTTGAACGTCCTGAGACTAGCGGGAGAGGTGAGCAGTTCTTC. Translated, it gives CSVERPETSGRGEQFF. V gene TRBV29-1 combines with J gene TRBJ2-1; 12 nucleotides match TRBD2. Trimming took 2 bases from V and 9 from J; bases not matched to a gene: 11. CDR1 and CDR2 (germline): SQVTM, ANQGSEA. This CDR3 spans 16 amino acids.

The table lists this clonotype with a few counts. The chain recombines TRBV5-1 with TRBJ1-5, with 11 bases that match TRBD1. Germline V gene sequence: CDR1 SGHRS, CDR2 YFSETQ. This CDR3 has 15 residues. J gave up 6 bases and V 2 bases, and 4 bases lay outside the gene matches. The CDR3 loop reads CASSFGQGASQPQHF. CDR3 bases: TGCGCCAGCAGCTTCGGACAGGGGGCCAGTCAGCCCCAGCATTTT.

Turning to this clonotype: Being one base from a much bigger clone, this may be a read error. J is TRBJ2-7 and V is TRBV5-5; 11 bases fit TRBD2. Germline lookup yields CDR1 SGHKS and CDR2 YYEKEE (reference sequence). This CDR3 comprises 15 residues. CDR3 DNA: TGTGCCAGCAGCTCCGGACTAGCGGGCCTCTACAAGCAGTACTTC. It specifies CASSSGLAGLYKQYF. The whole variable domain, remainder taken from reference TRBV5-5 and TRBJ2-7, is DAGVTQSPTHLIKTRGQQVTLRCSPISGHKSVSWYQQVLGQGPQFIFQYYEKEERGRGNFPDRFSARQFPNYSSELNVNALLLGDSALYLCASSSGLAGLYKQYFGPGTRLTVT.

This clonotype came up a few times. V usage is TRBV3-1 and J usage is TRBJ2-5; a possible D gene is TRBD1 (6 bases). Trimming took 0 bases from V and 1 from J, leaving 18 bases between them. Germline lookup yields CDR1 LGHDT and CDR2 YNNKEL (reference sequence). The CDR3 is 18 amino acids. CDR3 region: CASSQDIVVGAFQETQYF. As DNA, the CDR3 is TGTGCCAGCAGCCAAGACATCGTTGTGGGGGCATTCCAAGAGACCCAGTACTTC.

This sequence joins TRBV4-2 and TRBJ2-1; no clear D gene. V shed 0 bases and J shed 3 bases, with 12 bases lying between them. The CDR3 is 16 amino acids. CDR1 LGHNA and CDR2 YNFKEQ come from the germline V gene. The CDR3 here is CASSQERLGFYNEQFF. In DNA form, the CDR3 reads TGTGCCAGCAGCCAAGAACGGTTAGGGTTCTACAATGAGCAGTTCTTC.

This clonotype has a handful of counts. The V call is TRBV5-1, the J call TRBJ2-2; 7 bases align to TRBD1. The CDR3 totals 17 residues. Germline CDR1 SGHRS, CDR2 YFSETQ. V gave up 1 base and J gave up 6 bases; unmatched junction bases: 12. The CDR3 reads CASSLMAVDRLSGELFF. The DNA of the CDR3 is TGCGCCAGCAGCTTGATGGCCGTGGACAGGCTCTCCGGGGAGCTGTTTTTT.

This clonotype was seen a handful of times. This chain connects TRBV7-8 to TRBJ2-7; D might be TRBD1 (6 bases). CDR1 SGHVS and CDR2 FQNEAQ come from the germline V gene. Trimming cost V 1 base and J 0 bases, with 13 bases left between them. This CDR3 has 16 residues. The CDR3 is CASSLVDSPSSYEQYF. The CDR3 coding sequence is TGTGCCAGCAGCTTAGTGGACAGCCCCAGCTCCTACGAGCAGTACTTC.

The rearrangement links TRBV18 to TRBJ2-3; D might be TRBD2 (5 bases). Trimming cost V 1 base and J 1 base, with 9 bases left between them. The length of the CDR3 is 15 residues. Per the germline V gene, CDR1 is KGHSH and CDR2 is LQKENI. CDR3: CASSPRLRGTDTQYF. The CDR3 nucleotides are TGTGCCAGCTCACCACGACTAAGGGGCACAGATACGCAGTATTTT.

The rearrangement links TRBV3-1 to TRBJ2-1; D not resolved. This CDR3 is built from 16 residues. CDR1 LGHDT and CDR2 YNNKEL come from the germline V gene (reference sequence). V lost 0 bases and J 2 bases, leaving 11 bases between the germline ends. The CDR3 here is CASSQDLRLTYNEQFF. In nucleotides, the CDR3 is TGTGCCAGCAGCCAAGATCTGAGACTTACCTACAATGAGCAGTTCTTC.

This clonotype was detected a few times. The chain uses TRBV20-1 and TRBJ2-1; 11 nucleotides match TRBD2. The CDR3 contains 13 residues. CDR1 and CDR2 (germline): DFQATT, SNEGSKA (reference sequence). V trimming: 5 bases; J trimming: 5 bases; junction bases outside the gene matches: 2. The CDR3 sequence is CSAPGLADNEQFF. The CDR3 nucleotides read TGCAGTGCTCCGGGACTAGCGGACAATGAGCAGTTCTTC.